This T cell receptor beta chain came from a study of shared clonotypes between healthy human individuals. Study-level background: The people who gave samples were two women and a few men aged 18 to 49. Overall study findings and caveats: Generally, estimated richness proved larger in naive subsets than it did in memory subsets.

Data came from immunoSEQ multiplex PCR; TCRdb stores just in-frame clones and leaves some out. The sample consists of roughly 2.2 million clones, just under 95% of them appearing once. Those who donated were healthy HIV-negative adults, with no recent acute infections or vaccinations reported. Splitting of CD4+ cells produced CD45RA+ naive and CD45RA-negative memory subsets. The CDR3 runs 16 residues. Trimming stripped 4 bases from V and 2 bases from J, with 19 bases between. To note about this clone: Its target is not known.

This TCR was sampled from a young man in good health. Some clones in this sample may be carry-over from other donors' samples. Sequences were obtained from naive CD4+ T cells from PBMCs. Stated subset: CD45RA+ positively selected. The chain employs TRBV5-3 and TRBJ2-7, with D possibly being TRBD2 (5 bases). TRBV5-3 falls under the ORF class, with uncertain function. The CDR3 DNA sequence: TGTGCCAGAAGCGCACTAGTTGGCGGCCTTCCCTACGAGCAGTACTTC. Translating it yields CARSALVGGLPYEQYF.